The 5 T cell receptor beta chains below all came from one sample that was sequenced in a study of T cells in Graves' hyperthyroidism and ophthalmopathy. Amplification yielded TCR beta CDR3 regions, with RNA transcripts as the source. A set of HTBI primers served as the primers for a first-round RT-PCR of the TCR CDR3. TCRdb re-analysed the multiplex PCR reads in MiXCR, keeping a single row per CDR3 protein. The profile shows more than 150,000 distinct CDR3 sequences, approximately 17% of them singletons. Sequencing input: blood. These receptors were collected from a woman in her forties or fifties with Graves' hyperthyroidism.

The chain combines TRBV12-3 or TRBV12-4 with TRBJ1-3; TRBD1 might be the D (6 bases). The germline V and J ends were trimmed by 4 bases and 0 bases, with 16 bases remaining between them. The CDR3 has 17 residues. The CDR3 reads CASSYRTGQPSGNTIYF. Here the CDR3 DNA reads TGTGCCAGCAGTTACCGAACAGGACAGCCCTCTGGAAACACCATATATTTT.

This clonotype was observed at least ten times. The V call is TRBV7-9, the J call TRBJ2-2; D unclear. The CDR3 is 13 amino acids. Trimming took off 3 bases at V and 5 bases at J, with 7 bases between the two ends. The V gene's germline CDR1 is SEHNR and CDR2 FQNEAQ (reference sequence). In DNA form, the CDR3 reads TGTGCCAGCAGCTTTGCCAGGACCGGGGAGCTGTTTTTT. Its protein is CASSFARTGELFF.

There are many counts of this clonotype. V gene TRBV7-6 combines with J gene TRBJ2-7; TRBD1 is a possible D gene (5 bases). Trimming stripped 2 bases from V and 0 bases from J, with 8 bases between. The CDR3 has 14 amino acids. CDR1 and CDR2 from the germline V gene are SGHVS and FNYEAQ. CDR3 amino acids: CASSLTRDSYEQYF. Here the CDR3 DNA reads TGTGCCAGCAGCTTAACCAGGGACTCCTACGAGCAGTACTTC. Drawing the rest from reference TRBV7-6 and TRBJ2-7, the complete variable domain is GAGVSQSPRYKVTKRGQDVALRCDPISGHVSLYWYRQALGQGPEFLTYFNYEAQQDKSGLPNDRFSAERPEGSISTLTIQRTEQRDSAMYRCASSLTRDSYEQYFGPGTRLTVT.

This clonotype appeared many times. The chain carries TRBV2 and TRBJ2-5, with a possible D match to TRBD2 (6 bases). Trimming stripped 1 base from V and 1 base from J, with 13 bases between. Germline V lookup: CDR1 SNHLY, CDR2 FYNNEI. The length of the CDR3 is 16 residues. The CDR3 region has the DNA TGTGCCAGCAGTGAAGTAGCGGAGCTATCCCAAGAGACCCAGTACTTC. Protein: CASSEVAELSQETQYF.

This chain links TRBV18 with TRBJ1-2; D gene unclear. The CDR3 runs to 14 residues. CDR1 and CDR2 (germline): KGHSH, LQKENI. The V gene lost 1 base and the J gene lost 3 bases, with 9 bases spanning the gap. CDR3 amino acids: CASSPRSGDYGYTF. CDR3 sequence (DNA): TGTGCCAGCTCACCACGATCCGGGGACTATGGCTACACCTTC.